This is a list of T cell receptor beta chains from one sample in a study of shared clonotypes between healthy human individuals. TCRdb's table, derived via immunoSEQ multiplex PCR, lists solely in-frame clones and lacks some. The top ten hold roughly 0.13% of the sample, which has roughly 2.6 million clones, approximately 94% seen once. The sample comprised naive CD4+ T cells sorted from blood. Receptor source: a man aged 18 to 30 in good health. Each CDR3 is given with its conserved first and last residue. Each record gives: J gene, V gene, clone size, CDR3 protein. Where a row states a size, it is once, few, many or the class of an expanded clone; other rows omit it.

>TRBJ2-6|TRBV7-6|NA
CASSRDRESSGANVLTF
>NA|TRBV4-1|NA
CASSQVPRSYEQYF
>TRBJ2-5|TRBV6-1|once
CASLQGGGRETQYF
>TRBJ1-1|TRBV9|NA
CASSIHGTEAFF
>TRBJ1-4|TRBV5-5|once
CASSLGYKNEKLFF
>TRBJ2-1|TRBV18|NA
CASSPPGRRTNEQFF
>TRBJ2-7|TRBV30|NA
CAWSALDRGLGEQYF
>TRBJ2-7|TRBV4-1|NA
CASSQPTRSSYEQYF
>TRBJ1-5|TRBV19|NA
CASSIMGQASQPQHF
>TRBJ1-2|TRBV18|NA
CASSAPGTGGYTF
>TRBJ2-7|TRBV5-4|NA
CASLPTSDSYEQYF
>TRBJ2-7|TRBV30|NA
CAWAHGQGAEQYF
>TRBJ2-3|TRBV2|NA
CASSAQGLLTDTQYF
>TRBJ1-2|TRBV6-6|NA
CASSSGTLLSYYGYTF
>TRBJ2-7|TRBV10-1|NA
CARRQGAYYEQYF
>TRBJ1-1|TRBV5-4|few
CASSLRAGSTEAFF
>TRBJ1-2|TRBV29-1|NA
CSVNPGTAYGYTF
>TRBJ1-6|TRBV25-1|NA
CASREAGTTYFGSPLHF
>TRBJ1-5|TRBV7-2|NA
CASSLDRLSQPQHF
>TRBJ2-3|TRBV7-2|NA
CASSRTVFTDTQYF
>TRBJ2-6|TRBV30|NA
CAWRTGTRSGSGANVLTF
>TRBJ1-1|TRBV30|NA
CAWGLDTEAFF
>TRBJ2-7|TRBV5-1|NA
CASRAWEGHEQYF
>TRBJ2-1|TRBV18|NA
CASSPQTGGENNEQFF
>TRBJ2-7|TRBV5-1|NA
CASSLGSTIWGDPYEQYF
>TRBJ2-2|TRBV7-9|NA
CASSRDRGLTGELFF
>TRBJ2-2|TRBV6-1|NA
CASSVEAGLGTGELFF
>TRBJ2-5|TRBV19|NA
CASSSDDRGETQYF
>TRBJ2-1|TRBV5-6|NA
CASTPLAGGPGEQFF
>TRBJ1-6|TRBV4-1|NA
CASSQEVGQGQSPLHF
>TRBJ2-2|TRBV7-9|NA
CASSEAGDAGTGELFF
>TRBJ1-4|TRBV28|NA
CASTSGTGLEKLFF
>TRBJ2-2|TRBV15|NA
CATALRGTDTGELFF
>TRBJ1-1|TRBV28|once
CASSSLGGGNTEAFF
>TRBJ2-3|TRBV5-1|NA
CASSLGGSASTDTQYF
>TRBJ2-5|TRBV5-6|NA
CASTSGTGRVQYF
>TRBJ2-1|TRBV9|NA
CASSGQLSGYNEQFF
>TRBJ1-6|TRBV6-6|NA
CASTLGGTGDPRTHF
>TRBJ1-1|TRBV6-6|NA
CASKTTGVLSTEAFF
>TRBJ1-4|TRBV5-1|NA
CASSPRGRRYKLFF
>TRBJ2-1|TRBV19|NA
CASSIRDSAAKQFF
>TRBJ2-7|TRBV7-9|NA
CASSFTGGSYEQYF
>TRBJ2-3|TRBV15|NA
CATSRVPGASTDTQYF
>TRBJ1-1|TRBV28|NA
CASSLLAPGVNTEAFF
>TRBJ2-5|TRBV7-9|once
CASSVTGAKGTQYF
>TRBJ2-7|TRBV5-6|NA
CASSSVAGATYEQYF
>TRBJ1-2|TRBV19|NA
CASSDDRGPTRDGYTF
>TRBJ2-3|TRBV5-1|NA
CASSPHEEQHVGTQYF
>TRBJ1-2|TRBV7-3|NA
CASVDRAWPNYGYTF
>TRBJ1-2|TRBV9|NA
CASSGGTGNYGYTF
>TRBJ1-1|TRBV4-1|NA
CASSPRTGGIDTEAFF
>TRBJ2-7|TRBV5-4|NA
CASSPGGGGNYEQYF
>TRBJ2-5|TRBV18|NA
CASSEGLAKFETQYF
>TRBJ2-5|TRBV5-1|NA
CASTKTDQETQYF
>TRBJ2-7|TRBV18|NA
CASSLRLAGPYEQYF
>TRBJ2-7|TRBV5-1|NA
CASQGSYEQYF
>TRBJ2-5|TRBV18|once
CASSPRGVPQETQYF
>TRBJ1-3|TRBV7-8|NA
CASSPQRWTSGNTIYF
>TRBJ2-4|TRBV5-1|NA
CANSLSGGGDIQYF